The entry below gives a single T cell receptor beta chain sequence along with its context. cDNA came from around 0.54 to 1 ug RNA primed by random hexamers. From the immunoSEQ multiplex PCR reads, TCRdb called clonotypes with MiXCR, one entry per CDR3 protein. Altogether some 200,000 distinct CDR3 sequences are present, 80% to 95% being singletons, with the ten largest covering approximately 0.13%. This entry is derived from a study of CD8 T cells in Susac syndrome. The sequencing input was CD8+ T cells from PBMCs. This sequence originates from a human donor with multiple sclerosis.

CDR3 sequence (DNA): TGTGCCAGCAGCGTAGTGGGGGAGGGCCCCAGAGAGCAGTTCTTC. This gives the protein CASSVVGEGPREQFF. The chain is built from TRBV9 and TRBJ2-1; 7 bases map to TRBD2. V shed 0 bases, J shed 10 bases, and the junction held 10 bases outside the gene matches. Germline V CDR1 and CDR2: SGDLS, YYNGEE. The CDR3 has 15 residues.